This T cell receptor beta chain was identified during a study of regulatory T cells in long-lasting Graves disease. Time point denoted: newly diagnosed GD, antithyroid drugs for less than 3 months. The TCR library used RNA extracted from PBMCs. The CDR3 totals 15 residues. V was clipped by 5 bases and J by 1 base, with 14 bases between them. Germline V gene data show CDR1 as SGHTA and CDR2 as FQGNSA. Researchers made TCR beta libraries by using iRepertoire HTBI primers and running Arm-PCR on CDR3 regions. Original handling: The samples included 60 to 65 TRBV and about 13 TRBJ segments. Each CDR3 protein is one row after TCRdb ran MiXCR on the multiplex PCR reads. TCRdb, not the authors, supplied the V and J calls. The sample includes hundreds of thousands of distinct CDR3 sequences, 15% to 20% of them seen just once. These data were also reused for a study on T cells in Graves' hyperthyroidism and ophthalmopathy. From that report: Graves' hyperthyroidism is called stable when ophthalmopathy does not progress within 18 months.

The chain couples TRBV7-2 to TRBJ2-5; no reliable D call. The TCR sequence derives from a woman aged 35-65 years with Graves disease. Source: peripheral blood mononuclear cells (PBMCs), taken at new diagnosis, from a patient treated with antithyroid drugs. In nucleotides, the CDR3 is TGTGCCAGCAGCCCCGGAAGGGTCCTCCAAGAGACCCAGTACTTC. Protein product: CASSPGRVLQETQYF.